This T cell receptor beta chain was captured in a study of blood T cells in healthy people across ages (dated by TCRdb to the mid-2010s). About the full investigation: In model experiments, roughly one uniquely barcoded TCR beta cDNA molecule per two T cells was captured by template switching. Using deep sequencing normalized with unique cDNA molecular identifiers, the study measured how TCR beta repertoire diversity changes with age. The donors were divided into four age groups: young (average about 16 years), middle-aged (roughly 42), aged (about 62) and long-lived (roughly 88). To avoid experimental bias, donors of different ages were distributed randomly across sequencing lanes. Using the same blood draw, the study looked at two additional independent replicas of 1 million unique cDNA reads for two donors, one aged 18 to 30 and the other aged 80 or older.

The library was prepared using 5' RACE. Sequencing took place on an Illumina HiSeq 2500. A second PCR of roughly 7 to 11 cycles was performed with a sample-barcoded 5' primer and a J-beta primer mix. A unique molecular identifier was introduced onto each TCR beta cDNA molecule by a template-switch 5' adaptor carrying 12 random nucleotides. Each sample yielded at least 2.5 million CDR3-containing paired-end reads. All of the RNA was converted into first-strand cDNA using the Mint cDNA synthesis kit, with a TRBC-specific oligonucleotide serving as the primer. After uracil-DNA glycosylase treatment, a first 18-cycle PCR used universal primers M1SS and BC2_uni_R on all cDNA. In the paper's pipeline: For normalization, 1 million high-quality reads were randomly selected from each sample, with every read carrying a distinct molecular identifier. Instead of being binned into consensus sequences, reads with shared molecular identifiers were discarded. CDR3 identification, clonotype clustering and error correction used MiTCR with a Q25 quality threshold and the strictest error-elimination algorithm. A nonparametric unseen species model with Euler transformation was used to estimate a lower bound on total TCR beta diversity. The public reads were reprocessed in TCRdb via fastp at Q25 and MiXCR, keeping in-frame beta chains. CDR3 protein sequences are deduplicated, and each keeps its most common genes and DNA. These V and J calls are TCRdb output, not the study's own analysis. The sample records fewer than 950,000 distinct CDR3 sequences, 53% of which are singletons. The top ten constitute roughly two fifths of the sample.

Note on this clonotype: Its recognized antigen is unknown. No per-base quality is available; no much larger clone lies one base away.

Here is what the overall study found, with its caveats: Donor CMV infection status was unknown, potentially confounding age-related changes in expanded clonotypes. Estimates of total diversity based on one million sequenced T cells were considered lower bounds and underestimates. As age increased, observed TCR beta diversity per million T cells dropped in a roughly linear way, and a significant reduction was already evident by age 40. Conclusive comparison of naive and antigen-experienced compartments was prevented by the profiling of bulk unsorted PBMCs. There was a strong correlation between observed TCR beta diversity and the percentage of naive T cells measured by flow cytometry. Compared with the aged group, the long-lived group had more naive CD4+ T cells, fewer expanded clones and increased TCR diversity, a pattern suggesting age selection.

Donors were about 36 systemically healthy Caucasian individuals from Russia aged 6 to 90 years. Each donor gave approximately 9.3 milliliters of peripheral blood, collected into EDTA-treated Vacutainer tubes. PBMCs were isolated by Ficoll-Paque density-gradient centrifugation, with at least 6.5 million obtained per sample. Trizol reagent was used to extract total RNA from PBMCs, with at least 5.5 micrograms per sample. For every donor, flow cytometry on a PBMC aliquot measured the percentage of naive CD45RAhigh/CD27high T cells. CDR1 and CDR2 were assigned from the germline V gene as KGHSH and LQKENI. Including cysteine and phenylalanine, the CDR3 has 16 amino acids. Just the 48-base CDR3 DNA is kept, in frame starting at base 1. The junction shows trimming of 3 bases on V and 3 bases on J, plus 15 bases between the germline ends.

This receptor was obtained from an elderly man in good health. The V and J segments used are TRBV18 and TRBJ2-1; TRBD1 is possibly the D segment (7 matching bases). Sequenced material: blood. The CDR3 amino acid sequence is: CASSPPTGRNYNEQFF. The sequenced DNA is TGTGCCAGCTCACCCCCGACAGGGAGGAACTACAATGAGCAGTTCTTC.